This section outlines one T cell receptor beta chain sequence together with its context. Its target is not known. The junction does not match germline at one end; this may be a read error. The CDR3 sequence is 14 residues long. The germline V gene encodes CDR1 SGHTA and CDR2 FQGNSA. For the second PCR, which ran for roughly 6 to 12 cycles, a sample-barcoded 5' primer and a J-beta primer mix were used. TCRdb recomputed calls from the 5' RACE reads with MiXCR, one row per CDR3 protein. The sample holds about 1.4 million distinct CDR3 sequences, around 55% seen once. The data stem from a study of blood T cells in healthy people across ages. General study findings and limits: Measured against age, TCR beta diversity per million T cells decreased in a roughly linear manner.

J is TRBJ2-5 and V is TRBV7-2; D is possibly TRBD1 or TRBD2 (6 bases each). This receptor was taken from a man in his late teens or twenties in good health. Sequencing input: blood. In nucleotides, the CDR3 is TGTGCCGGCAGCTTACGGGACACCGGAGGGTCCCAGTACTTC. This encodes CAGSLRDTGGSQYF. Combining the CDR3 with reference TRBV7-2 and TRBJ2-5 gives the whole variable domain GAGVSQSPSNKVTEKGKDVELRCDPISGHTALYWYRQSLGQGLEFLIYFQGNSAPDKSGLPSDRFSAERTGGSVSTLTIQRTQQEDSAVYLCAGSLRDTGGSQYFGPGTRLLVL.